This T cell receptor (beta chain) was sequenced during a study of response to subunit inactivated influenza vaccine. The germline CDR1 and CDR2 sequences are SGHTA and FQGNSA. The CDR3 sequence is 15 residues long. The V segment lost 3 bases and the J segment 6 bases; nucleotides outside the gene matches: 7. This clonotype has only a few counts. From the RT-PCR reads, TCRdb called clonotypes with MiXCR, one entry per CDR3 protein. The sample shows roughly 630,000 distinct CDR3 sequences, 14% of them seen only once. The source of this sequence is a man aged 45-65 years who received an inactivated influenza vaccine. The chain has TRBV7-2 and TRBJ2-3; 9 nucleotides align to TRBD2. Sequenced here: PBMCs from blood, sampled 14 to 15 days before vaccination. CDR3 in DNA: TGTGCCAGCAGCTTCCCTAGCGGGGCATCGGATACGCAGTATTTT. It yields the protein CASSFPSGASDTQYF.